These 15 T cell receptor beta chains came from one sample sequenced in a study of vaccination and CD4 T cells after COVID-19. These TCRs are of unknown antigen specificity. An Oncomine TCR Beta short-read assay was used to sequence the DNA from cultured CD4+ T cells. TCRdb passed the PCR reads through MiXCR, listing each CDR3 protein once. The data hold some 12,000 distinct CDR3 sequences, with over 40% observed a single time. Sample treatment: roughly 10-day PBMC culture with coronavirus spike peptide pools or control peptides (ViraFEST assay). Sample: CD4+ T cells from blood, cultured in vitro. The source of these receptors is a human donor who had recovered from COVID-19.

On this clonotype: One end of the junction varies from germline; a read error may be responsible. The genes are TRBV7-9 and TRBJ2-3; possible D gene TRBD2, 7 bases. Germline lookup yields CDR1 SEHNR and CDR2 FQNEAQ (reference sequence). This CDR3 spans 15 amino acids. The CDR3 DNA follows: TGTGCCAGCGGCTTAGGGCGGGGGCGCACAGATACGCAGTATTTT. This codes for CASGLGRGRTDTQYF.

CDR3 sequence: CAISRDNEQFF. The CDR3 DNA follows: TGTGCCATCAGCAGGGACAATGAGCAGTTCTTC. The V call is TRBV10-3, the J call TRBJ2-1; maybe TRBD1 (5 bases). CDR3 length: 11 residues. The germline V gene encodes CDR1 ENHRY and CDR2 SYGVKD. V was shortened by 6 bases and J by 5 bases, with 5 bases between the two germline ends.

This clonotype came up a few times. This rearrangement joins TRBV29-1 to TRBJ2-7; D is possibly TRBD1 or TRBD2 (6 bases each). The V end lost 4 bases, the J end lost 5 bases, and 18 bases lay between the germline ends. CDR1 and CDR2 from the germline V gene are SQVTM and ANQGSEA. This CDR3 comprises 14 residues. In DNA form, the CDR3 reads TGCAGCGTTGTGGGGGGCTTTCGTGTTGACGAGCAGTACTTC. This codes for CSVVGGFRVDEQYF.

A few counts support this clonotype. CDR3 coding DNA: TGTGCCAGCAGCTTGGTCAGGGAGAACACCGGGGAGCTGTTTTTT. It translates to CASSLVRENTGELFF. The rearrangement links TRBV5-4 to TRBJ2-2; the D gene is possibly TRBD1 (5 bases). This CDR3 comprises 15 residues. The germline gives CDR1 SGHNT, CDR2 YYREEE (reference sequence). V lost 0 bases and J 1 base, leaving 7 bases between the germline ends.

This clonotype came up once. This rearrangement joins TRBV11-3 to TRBJ2-7; D is possibly TRBD1 (6 bases). Trimming removed 1 base from V and 2 bases from J, with 12 bases in between. Germline V gene lookup returns CDR1 SGHNT and CDR2 YENEEA. The CDR3 has 15 amino acids. In nucleotides, the CDR3 is TGTGCCAGCAGCTTAGGGGGGCTACTCGCCTACGAGCAGTACTTC. It translates to CASSLGGLLAYEQYF.

J is TRBJ1-2 and V is TRBV7-2; D is possibly TRBD1 (6 bases). CDR3 length: 15 residues. The germline V gene encodes CDR1 SGHTA and CDR2 FQGNSA. Trimming shortened V by 5 bases and J by 4 bases, and 17 bases separated the two germline ends. This CDR3 is CASSPIRGASYGYTF. DNA of the CDR3: TGTGCCAGCAGCCCTATCCGGGGGGCAAGCTATGGCTACACCTTC.

The genes are TRBV7-9 and TRBJ2-1; no firm D call. The V gene's germline CDR1 is SEHNR and CDR2 FQNEAQ (reference sequence). This CDR3 has 14 amino acids. The V gene lost 5 bases and the J gene lost 5 bases, with 13 bases spanning the gap. This CDR3 is CASSERRLDNEQFF. CDR3 nucleotides: TGTGCCAGCAGCGAGAGACGGCTAGACAATGAGCAGTTCTTC.

This clonotype appeared a few times. The chain is built from TRBV20-1 and TRBJ1-2; D is ambiguous. V dropped 0 bases and J dropped 0 bases, with 5 bases sitting between them. Germline CDR1 DFQATT, CDR2 SNEGSKA (reference sequence). The CDR3 totals 13 residues. The CDR3, as DNA: TGCAGTGCTAGAGACAGTACTAACTATGGCTACACCTTC. It is translated as CSARDSTNYGYTF.

This sequence joins TRBV20-1 and TRBJ2-1, with D perhaps TRBD2 (6 bases). The CDR3 is 13 residues long. Trimming pared 6 bases from V and 1 base from J, leaving 10 bases between. Germline V gene lookup returns CDR1 DFQATT and CDR2 SNEGSKA (reference sequence). CDR3 sequence reads: CSARDLSYNEQFF. In DNA form, the CDR3 reads TGCAGTGCGCGGGACTTATCCTACAATGAGCAGTTCTTC.

The CDR3 DNA reads as TGTGCCAGCAGTTACGGCGGGGGTCGTGGCTCTGGGGCCAACGTCCTGACTTTC. This codes for CASSYGGGRGSGANVLTF. The chain is built from TRBV6-2 or TRBV6-3 and TRBJ2-6; the match to TRBD2 covers 7 bases. Germline V CDR1 and CDR2: MNHEY, SVGEGT. After removal of 2 bases from V and 0 bases from J, the junction contained 7 bases not matched to a gene. The CDR3 consists of 18 residues.

The chain links TRBV5-6 to TRBJ1-5; D call uncertain. CDR1 SGHDT and CDR2 YYEEEE come from the germline V gene. V lost 2 bases and J lost 5, with 14 bases in between. The CDR3 runs 15 residues. CDR3 nucleotide sequence: TGTGCCAGCAGCTTAGGCCCGGGGTCTTATCAGCCCCAGCATTTT. Translated: CASSLGPGSYQPQHF.

This clonotype showed up just once. J is TRBJ2-4 and V is TRBV30; a weak D match, TRBD2 (7 bases). V was pared by 3 bases and J by 3 bases, with 18 bases between. The germline V gene encodes CDR1 GTSNPN and CDR2 SVGIG (reference sequence). CDR3 length equals 16 residues. The CDR3 spells CAWSAWGGQVKNIQYF. The CDR3 region has the DNA TGTGCCTGGAGCGCCTGGGGGGGGCAGGTCAAAAACATTCAGTACTTC. Filled out from reference TRBV30 and TRBJ2-4, the complete variable domain reads SQTIHQWPATLVQPVGSPLSLECTVEGTSNPNLYWYRQAAGRGLQLLFYSVGIGQISSEVPQNLSASRPQDRQFILSSKKLLLSDSGFYLCAWSAWGGQVKNIQYFGAGTRLSVL.

The V and J genes are TRBV6-1 and TRBJ2-5; D is uncertain. The CDR3 is made up of 13 amino acids. V gave up 8 bases and J gave up 4 bases, with 14 bases separating them. Germline CDR1 MNHNS, CDR2 SASEGT. The CDR3 region has the DNA TGTGCCAGCGTCCGCATGTTGACAGAGACCCAGTACTTC. It encodes CASVRMLTETQYF.

The rearrangement joins TRBV6-1 to TRBJ1-1, with a tentative D call TRBD1 (5 bases). The germline V and J ends were trimmed by 7 bases and 9 bases, with 18 bases remaining between them. The V gene's germline CDR1 is MNHNS and CDR2 SASEGT. This CDR3 is 13 amino acids long. The CDR3, as DNA: TGTGCCAGCACCACCGGGAGGGGAGGGCAAGCTTTCTTT. This translates into CASTTGRGGQAFF.

The CDR3 DNA is TGTGCCAGCAGCCGATATAACTATGGCTACACCTTC. It codes for CASSRYNYGYTF. The rearrangement joins TRBV7-8 to TRBJ1-2; no reliable D call. Germline-derived CDR1 and CDR2 are SGHVS and FQNEAQ. V shed 5 bases and J shed 1 base, with 5 bases lying between them. This CDR3 is built from 12 residues.